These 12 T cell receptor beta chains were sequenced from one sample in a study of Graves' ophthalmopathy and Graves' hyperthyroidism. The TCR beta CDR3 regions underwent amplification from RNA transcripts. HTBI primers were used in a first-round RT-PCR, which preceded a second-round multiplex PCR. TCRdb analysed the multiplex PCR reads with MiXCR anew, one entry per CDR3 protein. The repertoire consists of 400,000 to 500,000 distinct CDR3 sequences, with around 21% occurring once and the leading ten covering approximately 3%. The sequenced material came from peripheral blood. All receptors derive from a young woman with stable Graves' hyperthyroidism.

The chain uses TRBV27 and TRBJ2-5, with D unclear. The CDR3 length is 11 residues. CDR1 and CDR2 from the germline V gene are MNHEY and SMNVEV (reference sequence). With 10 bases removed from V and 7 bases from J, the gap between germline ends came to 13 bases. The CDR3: CATMAFGTQYF. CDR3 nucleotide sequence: TGTGCCACCATGGCCTTTGGGACCCAGTACTTC.

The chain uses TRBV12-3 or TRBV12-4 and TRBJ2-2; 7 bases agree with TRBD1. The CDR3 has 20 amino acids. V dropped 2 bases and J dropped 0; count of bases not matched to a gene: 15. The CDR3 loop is CASSLSLDRRRFANTGELFF. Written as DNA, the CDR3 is TGTGCCAGCAGTTTAAGTTTGGACAGGCGACGATTCGCGAACACCGGGGAGCTGTTTTTT.

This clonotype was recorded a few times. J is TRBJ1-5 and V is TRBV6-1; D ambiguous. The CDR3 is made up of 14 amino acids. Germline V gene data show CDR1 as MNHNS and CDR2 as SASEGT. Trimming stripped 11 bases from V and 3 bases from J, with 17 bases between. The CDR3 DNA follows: TGTGCCGCCTCTTTTGACGGCCACAATCAGCCCCAGCATTTT. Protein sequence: CAASFDGHNQPQHF.

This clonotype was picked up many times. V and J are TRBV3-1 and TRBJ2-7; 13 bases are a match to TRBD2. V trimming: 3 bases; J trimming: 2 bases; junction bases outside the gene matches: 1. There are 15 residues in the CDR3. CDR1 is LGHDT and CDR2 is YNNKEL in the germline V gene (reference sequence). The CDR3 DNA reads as TGTGCCAGCAGCCAGGGGACTAGCGGGACCTACGAGCAGTACTTC. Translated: CASSQGTSGTYEQYF.

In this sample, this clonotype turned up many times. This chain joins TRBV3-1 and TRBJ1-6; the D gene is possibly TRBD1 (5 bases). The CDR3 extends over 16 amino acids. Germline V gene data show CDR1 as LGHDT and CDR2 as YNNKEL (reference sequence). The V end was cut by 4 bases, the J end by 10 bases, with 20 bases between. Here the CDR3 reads CASSRWGQGLRSPLHF. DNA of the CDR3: TGTGCCAGCAGCCGTTGGGGCCAAGGGCTTCGCTCACCCCTCCACTTT.

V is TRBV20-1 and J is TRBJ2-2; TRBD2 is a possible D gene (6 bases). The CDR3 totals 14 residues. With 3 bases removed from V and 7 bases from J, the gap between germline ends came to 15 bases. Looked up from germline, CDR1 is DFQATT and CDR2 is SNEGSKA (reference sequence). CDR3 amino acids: CSASGGLGSGELFF. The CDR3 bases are TGCAGTGCTAGCGGGGGACTTGGGAGCGGGGAGCTGTTTTTT.

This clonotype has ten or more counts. The CDR3 loop is CASSTGTGNGYTF. CDR3 nucleotides: TGTGCCAGCAGTACGGGGACAGGAAATGGCTACACCTTC. The chain links TRBV7-9 to TRBJ1-2; TRBD1 agrees at 8 bases. The V gene end was trimmed by 6 bases and the J gene end by 6 bases; junction bases not matched to a gene: 6. Germline lookup yields CDR1 SEHNR and CDR2 FQNEAQ (reference sequence). The CDR3 runs to 13 residues.

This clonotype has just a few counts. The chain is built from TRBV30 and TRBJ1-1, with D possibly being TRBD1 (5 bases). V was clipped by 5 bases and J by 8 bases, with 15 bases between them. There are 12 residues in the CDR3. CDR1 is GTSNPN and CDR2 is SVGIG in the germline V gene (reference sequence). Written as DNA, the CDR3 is TGTGCCTGGGAAGTGGGGGGTGACGAAGCTTTCTTT. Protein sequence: CAWEVGGDEAFF. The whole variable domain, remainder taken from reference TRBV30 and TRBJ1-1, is SQTIHQWPATLVQPVGSPLSLECTVEGTSNPNLYWYRQAAGRGLQLLFYSVGIGQISSEVPQNLSASRPQDRQFILSSKKLLLSDSGFYLCAWEVGGDEAFFGQGTRLTVV.

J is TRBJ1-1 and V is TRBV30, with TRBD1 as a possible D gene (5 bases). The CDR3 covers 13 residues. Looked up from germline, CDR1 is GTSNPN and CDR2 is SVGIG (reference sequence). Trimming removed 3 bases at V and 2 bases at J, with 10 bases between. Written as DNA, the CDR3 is TGTGCCTGGAGCATGGGACCCAACACTGAAGCTTTCTTT. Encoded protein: CAWSMGPNTEAFF.

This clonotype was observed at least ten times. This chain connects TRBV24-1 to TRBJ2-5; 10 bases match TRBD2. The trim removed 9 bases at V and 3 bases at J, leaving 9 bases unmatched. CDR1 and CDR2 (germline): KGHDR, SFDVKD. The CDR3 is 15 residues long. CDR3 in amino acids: CATESRLAGEETQYF. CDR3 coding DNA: TGTGCCACCGAATCCCGTCTAGCGGGAGAAGAGACCCAGTACTTC.

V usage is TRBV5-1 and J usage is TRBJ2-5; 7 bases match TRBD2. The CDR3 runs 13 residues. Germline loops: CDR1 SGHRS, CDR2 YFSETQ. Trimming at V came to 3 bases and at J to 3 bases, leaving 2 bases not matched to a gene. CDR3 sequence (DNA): TGCGCCAGCAGCTGGAGCGGGGAAGAGACCCAGTACTTC. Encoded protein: CASSWSGEETQYF.

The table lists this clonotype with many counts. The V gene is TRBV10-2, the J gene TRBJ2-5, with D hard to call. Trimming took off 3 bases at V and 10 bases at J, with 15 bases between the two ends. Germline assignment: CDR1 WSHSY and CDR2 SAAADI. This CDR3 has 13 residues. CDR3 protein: CASSEWGGKGQYF. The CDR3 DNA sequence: TGCGCCAGCAGTGAATGGGGTGGGAAAGGCCAGTACTTC.